This section outlines one T cell receptor beta chain sequence together with its context. Relative to the germline gene, one junction end is altered; a read error may explain this. Germline DNA was also extracted, with blood RNA taken from unsorted whole blood. This CDR3 contains 12 residues. Per germline, CDR1 SGHAT and CDR2 FQNNGV. This sample was included in a study of tumor-infiltrating lymphocytes in primary liver carcinoma. The investigators made TCR beta cDNA from approximately 510 ng total RNA, using a constant-region primer. TCR beta libraries came from three nested multiplex PCR rounds using slightly modified ARM-PCR. The study ran its first two PCR rounds for approximately 10 cycles each, using TRBV1-TRBV30 forward primers and a C-beta reverse primer. MiXCR was run by TCRdb on the multiplex PCR reads, yielding one entry per CDR3 protein. This sample has about 180,000 distinct CDR3 sequences, with around 60% found just once.

The sequence derives from a man aged 40-55 years with primary liver carcinoma and hepatitis B virus infection. The chain employs TRBV11-2 and TRBJ2-3, with a tentative D call TRBD2 (5 bases). The sequenced material came from peripheral blood. DNA of the CDR3: TGTACCAGCAGCTTAGATAGAGGGCAGCAGTATTTT. It yields the protein CTSSLDRGQQYF.